This TCR beta chain was observed in a study of T cell changes during pregnancy in multiple sclerosis. Germline V gene data show CDR1 as SGHRS and CDR2 as YFSETQ. Trimming removed 0 bases at V and 8 bases at J, with 11 bases between. The CDR3 sequence is 14 residues long. Assay: immunoSEQ multiplex PCR; the TCRdb copy retains only in-frame clones and omits some. The table shows tens of thousands of clones, with roughly 90% occurring only once. This clone has just one count. This TCR derives from a female donor in good health, enrolled as a control in a pregnancy study. This sample comprised CD8+ T cells from peripheral blood mononuclear cells, obtained in the second trimester of pregnancy. This chain uses TRBV5-1 with TRBJ1-4; no definite D call. The CDR3 nucleotides are TGCGCCAGCAGCTTGGAACGTTCGGGGGAAAAACTGTTTTTT. Its protein is CASSLERSGEKLFF.